Listed below are T cell receptor beta chains from one sample, sequenced in a study of response to subunit inactivated influenza vaccine. MiXCR was run by TCRdb on the RT-PCR reads, yielding one entry per CDR3 protein. The table includes a few hundred thousand distinct CDR3 sequences, approximately 9.9% detected once. The sequenced sample was PBMCs from blood, obtained roughly 46 days after vaccination. Source of these receptors: a man aged 50 or older who received an inactivated influenza vaccine. CDR3s include the opening cysteine and the closing phenylalanine or tryptophan. D genes are given only for firm matches. Not every row has a clone size; where given, it reads once, few, many or a size class.

- TRBJ2-2 few TRBV3-1 TGTGCCAGCGGACCTTTAGGCGGGGAGCTGTTTTTT CASGPLGGELFF
TRBD2 TRBJ2-7 - TRBV3-1 TGTGCCAGCAGTCCCGGGACTAGCGGTATCCACGAGCAGTACTTC CASSPGTSGIHEQYF
- TRBJ2-5 many TRBV18 TGTGCCAGCTCACCCTCGGGTAGAGAGACCCAGTACTTC CASSPSGRETQYF
TRBD2 TRBJ2-5 many TRBV12-3/TRBV12-4 TGTGCCAGCAGCTTCGGCGGGGGGAAAGAGACCCAGTACTTC CASSFGGGKETQYF
TRBD1 TRBJ2-3 - TRBV5-1 TGCGCCAGCAGCTCGACAGGGGCCAGCACAGATACGCAGTATTTT CASSSTGASTDTQYF
TRBD1 TRBJ2-7 few TRBV10-3 TGTGCCATCAGACAAAAATATGGACAGGGGGCGTACGAGCAGTACTTC CAIRQKYGQGAYEQYF
- TRBJ2-7 many TRBV5-6 TGTGCCAGCAGCTTGGTCGACGAGCAGTACTTC CASSLVDEQYF
- TRBJ1-2 many TRBV6-5 TGTGCCAGCAGTTACGCTACCAACTATGGCTACACCTTC CASSYATNYGYTF
- TRBJ2-7 few TRBV20-1 TGCAGTGCTAGTAGCCGGGGCCAACCCTACGAGCAGTACTTC CSASSRGQPYEQYF
- TRBJ1-6 few TRBV7-2 TGTGCCAGCAGCTTAGCGCAGAGAGGGGCCAATTCACCCCTCCACTTT CASSLAQRGANSPLHF
TRBD1 TRBJ2-7 few TRBV5-1 TGCGCCAGCAGATTCAACCGGGACAGTCCTTCCTACGAGCAGTACTTC CASRFNRDSPSYEQYF
TRBD1 TRBJ2-1 - TRBV20-1 TGCAGTGCCCGCCAGGGACAGGGGACTAAGTACTCCTACAATGAGCAGTTCTTC CSARQGQGTKYSYNEQFF
- TRBJ2-2 few TRBV28 TGTGCCAGCAGTTTTTTGGGATGGCCAAACACCGGGGAGCTGTTTTTT CASSFLGWPNTGELFF
- TRBJ2-3 many TRBV6-2/TRBV6-3 TGTGCCAGCAGTTGGAGTAGCGGAACTAGCACAGATACGCAGTATTTT CASSWSSGTSTDTQYF
TRBD1 TRBJ1-3 many TRBV4-1 TGCGCCAGCAGCCAGCCCGGGACAGTTGGAAACACCATATATTTT CASSQPGTVGNTIYF
- TRBJ2-7 - TRBV5-1 TGCGCCAGCAGTCTCCAACGGGCCCCCGGATACTACGAGCAGTACTTC CASSLQRAPGYYEQYF
- TRBJ2-3 few TRBV27 TGTGCCAGCAGTTTTAGGGCAACCTCCGCAGATACGCAGTATTTT CASSFRATSADTQYF
- TRBJ1-2 many TRBV12-3/TRBV12-4 TGTGCCAGCAGTTTAACCGCTAACTATGGCTACACCTTC CASSLTANYGYTF
- TRBJ2-7 - TRBV27 TGTGCCAGCAGGTCCCCTTACGAGCAGTACTTC CASRSPYEQYF
- TRBJ2-5 many TRBV27 TGTGCCAGCAGTTTCTTGGGGGAGGTTGAGACCCAGTACTTC CASSFLGEVETQYF
- TRBJ2-3 few TRBV15 TGTGCCACCAGCAGAGATCGAGAAGGCACAGATACGCAGTATTTT CATSRDREGTDTQYF
- TRBJ1-2 - TRBV2 TGTGCCAGCAGTGGGATTGGGGGGTCCGGTGGCTACACCTTC CASSGIGGSGGYTF
- TRBJ2-3 many TRBV7-2 TGTGCCAGCAGCTTTGTTCATACAGATACGCAGTATTTT CASSFVHTDTQYF
TRBD2 TRBJ2-5 many TRBV28 TGTGCCAGCAGTCCAGTTAGCGGGAGGGCCTTTGAGACCCAGTACTTC CASSPVSGRAFETQYF
TRBD1 TRBJ1-1 many TRBV12-3/TRBV12-4 TGTGCCAGCAGTTCACCCGGGACAGGGATTGAAGCTTTCTTT CASSSPGTGIEAFF
- TRBJ2-3 many TRBV12-3/TRBV12-4 TGTGCCAGCAGTCCCCCACTATTAGATACGCAGTATTTT CASSPPLLDTQYF
- TRBJ1-6 few TRBV12-3/TRBV12-4 TGTGCCAGCAGTTTACCCCCAGGAACACCCCTCCACTTT CASSLPPGTPLHF
TRBD2 TRBJ2-1 few TRBV5-8 TGTGCCAGCAGCTGGTCTGGCGGGGGGGCCTACAATGAGCAGTTCTTC CASSWSGGGAYNEQFF
TRBD1 TRBJ1-5 many TRBV5-6 TGTGCCAGCAGCCCGAGACAGGGTCAGCCCCAGCATTTT CASSPRQGQPQHF
- TRBJ2-5 - TRBV7-9 TGTGCCAGCAGCTTAGTCTATGTTGGCCGGGGGGAGACCCAGTACTTC CASSLVYVGRGETQYF
- TRBJ2-1 - TRBV29-1 TGCAGCGCTCCCAGTCCCCGAAGCTCCTACAATGAGCAGTTCTTC CSAPSPRSSYNEQFF
- TRBJ1-2 - TRBV4-1 TGTGCCAGCAGCCCTGGGCTAGGCAACTATGGCTACACCTTC CASSPGLGNYGYTF
- TRBJ2-7 few TRBV7-8 TGTGCCAGCAGCGTCCACCGGGACTCAACCTACGAGCAGTACTTC CASSVHRDSTYEQYF
TRBD2 TRBJ2-1 many TRBV6-5 TGTGCCAGCAGTTATGGGGCTAGCGGAGGTTACAATGAGCAGTTCTTC CASSYGASGGYNEQFF
TRBD1 TRBJ1-1 few TRBV12-3/TRBV12-4 TGTGCCAGCAGGTGGACAGGGGGCACTGAAGCTTTCTTT CASRWTGGTEAFF
- TRBJ1-6 few TRBV9 TGTGCCAGCAGCCCCAAGGTGTATAATTCACCCCTCCACTTT CASSPKVYNSPLHF
- TRBJ2-3 few TRBV7-2 TGTGCCAGCAGGTATTCCGCAGATACGCAGTATTTT CASRYSADTQYF
- TRBJ1-1 many TRBV7-2 TGTGCCAGCAGCTTAGCACCCGGGACGGTGAACACTGAAGCTTTCTTT CASSLAPGTVNTEAFF
- TRBJ1-3 many TRBV29-1 TGCAGCGTCCGGGCCGACAGTGCCTATAATGCCATATATTTT CSVRADSAYNAIYF
- TRBJ2-5 few TRBV5-1 TGCGCCAGCAGCACCAGGGTATCGGAGACCCAGTACTTC CASSTRVSETQYF
TRBD2 TRBJ2-3 - TRBV24-1 TGTGCCACCAGTGTAGGCGGGAGGACCACAGATACGCAGTATTTT CATSVGGRTTDTQYF
TRBD1 TRBJ2-7 few TRBV12-3/TRBV12-4 TGTGCCAGCGGGACAGTCTCCTACGAGCAGTACTTC CASGTVSYEQYF
- TRBJ2-6 - TRBV28 TGTGCCAGCAGTTCCGACAGCTCTGGGGCCAACGTCCTGACTTTC CASSSDSSGANVLTF
- TRBJ2-7 - TRBV9 TGTGCCAGCAGCGTAGGGCAGTCGAGCTCCTACGAGCAGTACTTC CASSVGQSSSYEQYF
TRBD2 TRBJ2-1 - TRBV5-6 TGTGCCAGCACCCTTTTAGCGGGGTTGAATGAGCAGTTCTTC CASTLLAGLNEQFF
- TRBJ1-1 - TRBV7-2 TGTGCCAGCAGCTTAGGGGGGACGCGAAACACTGAAGCTTTCTTT CASSLGGTRNTEAFF
- TRBJ1-1 few TRBV6-1 TGTGCCAGCAGATACAACCCTGAAGCTTTCTTT CASRYNPEAFF
TRBD1 TRBJ1-1 - TRBV12-3/TRBV12-4 TGTGCCAGCAGTTTGGAGGACAGGGGGCGCATGAACACTGAAGCTTTCTTT CASSLEDRGRMNTEAFF
- TRBJ1-2 few TRBV10-2 TGCGCCAGCAGTGAGACCCGGACACCTCGCTATGGCTACACCTTC CASSETRTPRYGYTF
- TRBJ2-1 few TRBV7-2 TGTGCCAGCAGCCAGGGACGGGGGATTAATGAGCAGTTCTTC CASSQGRGINEQFF
TRBD2 TRBJ2-3 few TRBV7-8 TGTGCCAGCAGCTTATACTCGTGGGGGGGTTCTGGCACAGATACGCAGTATTTT CASSLYSWGGSGTDTQYF
- TRBJ2-3 many TRBV4-3 TGCGCCAGCAGCGAACGGGACACAAGCACAGATACGCAGTATTTT CASSERDTSTDTQYF
- TRBJ2-7 many TRBV12-3/TRBV12-4 TGTGCCAGCAGTAGACGAACCGGGACGGGGACCTACGAGCAGTACTTC CASSRRTGTGTYEQYF
- TRBJ1-5 few TRBV18 TGTGCCAGCTCACCGGCCACAGGCAATCAGCCCCAGCATTTT CASSPATGNQPQHF
- TRBJ2-7 many TRBV7-2 TGTGCCAGCAGCCGTAGGGACTACGAGCAGTACTTC CASSRRDYEQYF
TRBD1 TRBJ2-2 few TRBV5-1 TGCGCCAGCAGCTCCCGGGACAGGGTTTCCGGGGAGCTGTTTTTT CASSSRDRVSGELFF
- TRBJ1-2 - TRBV7-2 TGTGCCAGCAGCTTAGCTGGTGGGGGTGACAACTATGGCTACACCTTC CASSLAGGGDNYGYTF
TRBD2 TRBJ2-3 few TRBV4-3 TGCGCCAGCAGCCAAGATTTGGGCCTAGCGGGGGCAGATACGCAGTATTTT CASSQDLGLAGADTQYF
TRBD1 TRBJ1-2 few TRBV2 TGTGCCAGCAGTGAACGTAGGACAGGCTCCCCTCAAGGCTACACCTTC CASSERRTGSPQGYTF